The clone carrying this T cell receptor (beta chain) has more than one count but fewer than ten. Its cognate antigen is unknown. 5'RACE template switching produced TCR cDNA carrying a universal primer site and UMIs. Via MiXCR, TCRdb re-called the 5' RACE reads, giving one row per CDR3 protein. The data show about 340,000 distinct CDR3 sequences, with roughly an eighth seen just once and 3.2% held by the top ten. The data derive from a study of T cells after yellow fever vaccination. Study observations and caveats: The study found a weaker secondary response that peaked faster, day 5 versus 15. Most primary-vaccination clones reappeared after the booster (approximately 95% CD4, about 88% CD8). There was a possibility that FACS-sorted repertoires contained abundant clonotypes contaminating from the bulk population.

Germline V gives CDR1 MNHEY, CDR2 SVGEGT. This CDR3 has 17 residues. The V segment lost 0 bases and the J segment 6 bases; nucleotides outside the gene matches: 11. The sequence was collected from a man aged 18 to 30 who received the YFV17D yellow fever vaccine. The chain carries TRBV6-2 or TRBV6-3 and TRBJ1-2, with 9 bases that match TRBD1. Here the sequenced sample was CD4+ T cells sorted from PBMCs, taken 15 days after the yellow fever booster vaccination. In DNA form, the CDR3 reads TGTGCCAGCAGTTACTCGACGGTGGACAGGGGATTTGATGGCTACACCTTC. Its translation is CASSYSTVDRGFDGYTF.